The clone carrying this T cell receptor (beta chain) has at least ten counts. The antigen is not known. The entry originates in a study of breast tumors, draining lymph nodes, adjacent tissues. Germline loops: CDR1 KGHDR, CDR2 SFDVKD. With V trimmed by 4 bases and J by 0 bases, 6 bases remained unmatched. The CDR3 extends over 17 amino acids. TCRdb reanalysed the multiplex PCR reads using MiXCR and keeps one entry per CDR3 protein. This sample carries about 200,000 distinct CDR3 sequences, 30% to 40% of them seen once, and the ten largest clones take about 4.3%. The lymph nodes were axillary draining lymph nodes from breast cancer patients. Findings of the study overall: Tumor and nontumor repertoires were significantly more similar in luminal-like than in basal-like breast cancer. Most tumor T cells seemingly derive from lymph node, then expand in tumor. Tumor TCR diversity was below lymph nodes but above nontumor tissue.

This receptor was obtained from a female donor with breast cancer. Some clones in this sample may be carry-over from other donors' samples. Material: axillary lymph node tissue. V is TRBV24-1 and J is TRBJ2-1; 9 nucleotides align to TRBD2. CDR3 DNA sequence: TGTGCCACCAGTGACCGCTTTAGCGGGAGCTCCTACAATGAGCAGTTCTTC. Its protein product is CATSDRFSGSSYNEQFF.